A single TCR beta chain is shown here with its context. Its antigen has not been determined. Per-base qualities were not stored, and no clone one base away is much larger. These data come from a study of cytomegalovirus exposure and HLA in healthy donors (dated by TCRdb to 2016 to 2017). A note on the overall study: An earlier analysis of approximately 600 of the donors reported roughly 300 Gb of sequence data and 117 million unique TCR beta sequences from 150 million to 200 million T cells. Every discovery cohort repertoire had been produced on one sequencing platform. About 300 gigabases of sequencing data and some 85 million unique TCR sequences were included in an early release covering about 620 HLA-typed donors. Alongside the repertoire data, information on donor age, sex, ethnicity and CMV serostatus was compiled. An earlier analysis of 587 of the donors used high-throughput TCR beta sequencing to judge whether each TCR beta V gene segment behaved as functional or pseudogenic. A later genetic analysis used genome-wide SNP genotypes for about 55% of the 666 donors, treating that subset as a discovery cohort. The study aimed to test whether signatures of past pathogen exposure could be identified by cataloging public T cell receptors. Roughly 5 DR-DQ haplotypes were handled as single units for association and clustering because linkage in the cohort was strong. Among 300 to 500 genotyped donors of the cohort, an average of approximately 240,000 unique TCR beta nucleotide sequences was sequenced per donor, of which about 20% were non-productive. The T cell repertoires of some 670 subjects were profiled by immunosequencing and related to cytomegalovirus serostatus. A separate validation cohort of 100 to 150 different subjects was used in addition to the 666-subject first cohort. Of the roughly 400 genotyped donors, 65% to 90% fell in the genetic ancestry cluster associated with self-reported Caucasian donors. A later analysis re-examined previously published TCR beta repertoires from 500 to 700 donors and added high-resolution HLA genotyping to investigate patterns of TCR occurrence. HLA typing included class I and class II loci at four-digit resolution. Rather than drawing on any new phenotypic data, the later analysis identified candidate immune exposures from TCR beta sequences and the way those sequences occurred across donors. The number of donors typed differed by locus, with roughly 629-640 for A, B, C, DRB1 and DQB1, 522 for DQA1, 600 to 610 for DPA1, and approximately 470 for DPB1. To predict cytomegalovirus infection status, the study brought together high-throughput TCR immunosequencing, statistical association of individual TCRs with disease status, and machine learning.

Libraries came from the immunoSEQ multiplex PCR assay. The multiplex PCR relied on a mix of 60 forward primers for TCR Vbeta segments and 13 reverse primers for TCR Jbeta segments. The CDR3 region of rearranged TCR beta genes was amplified from genomic DNA with a multiplex PCR assay. The Illumina HiSeq System was used to sequence the amplified TCR beta libraries as 87-base-pair reads. The published analysis was carried out like this. A later analysis counted some 74 million unique TCR beta chains across the 600 to 850 repertoires, and 9 million to 14 million of these chains were shared by at least two donors. Raw reads were error-corrected and collapsed into unique sequences by a nearest-neighbor algorithm in which closely related sequences were merged to remove PCR and sequencing errors. V, D and J gene segments were assigned by aligning CDR3 sequences to IMGT reference sequences. For a sequence to be retained, a match of at least six nucleotides was required to both a V gene segment and a J gene segment. A rearrangement was called productive if the CDR3 had no stop codons and remained in frame with V and J, and every other rearrangement was called non-productive. Following IMGT convention, CDR3 was defined as the stretch from the second conserved V-encoded cysteine to the conserved J-encoded phenylalanine. Sequences without an unambiguous match to a single V gene segment were excluded from the earlier analysis of over 500 of the donors. In an earlier analysis of almost 600 of the donors, a V segment was called functional when productive rearrangements were above 56.7%, and segregating when the standard deviation between donors exceeded 5%. A statistical classification framework was developed to diagnose cytomegalovirus status using the catalog of TCR beta chain sequences. In a later analysis, TCR nucleotide sequences were compared against IMGT/GENE-DB human TR gene sequences so that V and J genes could be assigned. A later analysis assigned CDR3 sequences and most-parsimonious VDJ recombination scenarios with the TCRdist pipeline. In a later analysis, each TCR beta chain was defined by its CDR3 amino acid sequence together with its V-gene family, and reads without a unique V-gene family were excluded. A later analysis removed several hundred highly shared, low-generation-probability nucleotide sequences to deal with suspected cross-contamination and a sequencing artifact. In a later analysis, a clonal expansion index for each public chain was calculated from normalized within-repertoire ranks of inferred template counts. In a later analysis, generation probabilities were computed using a VDJ recombination model fitted to out-of-frame rearrangements, and the results were checked against IGoR. In a later analysis, TCR-TCR, TCR-HLA and TCR-CMV co-occurrence was scored with hypergeometric tests, and a repertoire-size bias correction was applied to TCR pairs. A later analysis estimated false discovery rates by permuting HLA or CMV assignments 20 times. In a later analysis, co-occurring TCRs were grouped using DBSCAN, with TCRdist sequence similarity added in when clustering inside HLA-allele-positive subsets. Co-occurrence clustering excluded repertoires with fewer than 30,000 or more than 120,000 public chains, plus five with anomalous nucleotide sharing. Entries here come from immuneACCESS through TCRdb and include only in-frame sequences with V and J called. Some clones fail to appear in such tables; in the studies checked, an unresolved V gene covers under half of the shortfall, and the cause of the remainder is unknown. V and J calls and clone size are as listed in that table; D and trimming were resolved from the DNA. Across this sample there are a few hundred thousand clones, with over 75% seen only once. Clones ranked in the top ten supply 0.2% to 0.25% of the sample.

The cohort was made up of 666 healthy bone marrow donors. At the time of sampling, all cohort members were nominally healthy, though unrecorded immune exposures were likely present. The donor tested CMV seronegative and was one of the 352 seronegative cohort members. A peripheral blood sample was provided by each donor, and peripheral blood mononuclear cells were used for TCR beta sequencing. Genomic DNA was extracted from the blood cell samples with the Qiagen DNeasy Blood Extraction Kit. V is pared back by 3 bases and J by 1 base, with 9 bases lying between the germline termini. The germline V gene (reference sequence) supplies CDR1 SGHAT and CDR2 FQDESV. The CDR3 sequence holds 14 residues, the cysteine and phenylalanine included. CDR3 DNA only is kept here, 42 bases in frame from base 1. What the research found in general, with its limitations: The classifier was reported to diagnose cytomegalovirus status with high specificity and sensitivity in both the original cohort and the validation cohort. Roughly uniform sequencing depth across donors was assumed in presence/absence analyses, although this assumption may not hold. An association between a missense DCLRE1C variant and V-gene and J-gene trimming of TCR beta chains was found in a later genetic analysis and replicated in an independent cohort. A further reported finding was that TCR beta sequences accurately predicted the HLA-A and HLA-B alleles for most subjects in the first cohort. Because the 87-base-pair reads could not distinguish some IMGT-functional V segments, including TRBV6-2 and TRBV6-3, those segments were excluded. Immune exposure information for the cohort was limited to CMV serostatus. When HLA alleles, especially DR and DQ, strongly co-occurred, TCR associations were difficult to assign to individual alleles. The study listed 150 to 200 TCR beta chains as associated with cytomegalovirus. A later analysis associated roughly 17,000 TCR beta sequences with specific HLA alleles at a false discovery rate of 0.05. A later genetic analysis reported fewer N-insertions in productive TCRs among donors in an Asian-associated ancestry cluster than the roughly 720-donor mean. In a later analysis, HLA-associated TCR beta chains were found to be more clonally expanded and to have lower generation probabilities than equally common non-associated chains. This cohort had only TCR beta chains sequenced, and the lack of alpha or paired-chain data limited which features could be detected. According to a later analysis, parvovirus B19, influenza, CMV and Epstein-Barr virus appeared linked to several top co-occurrence clusters. In an earlier analysis of around 600 of the donors, most TCR beta V segments were observed in productive rearrangements about 87% or about 30% of the time, broadly matching IMGT annotations. A later analysis found that TCR association rates varied across HLA loci, with DRB1 alleles showing the most associated TCRs and HLA-C alleles the fewest. It was suggested by the authors that the approach could potentially be generalized to other disease states and immunological phenotypes. Because HLA typing was unavailable for some donors at each locus, only the typed subset was used in association tests. Three of the identified cytomegalovirus-associated TCR beta chains were confirmed in vitro to be specific for cytomegalovirus antigens. Most TCR sequences were observed very rarely across donors, whereas some public TCRs were present in many individuals. The sequencing pipeline was judged likely to have produced a cluster of highly shared sequence variants as a technical artifact. A later analysis found that most CMV-associated TCR beta chains appeared HLA-restricted, with HLA associations seemingly driven largely by CMV exposure. Seventeen rarely observed V segments, including chromosome 9 orphons, were excluded from the earlier analysis of almost 600 of the donors because counts were too low. Correlated functional status among segregating V segments might reflect linkage disequilibrium, but an unknown experimental factor could not be ruled out.

The sequenced sample was PBMCs. This sequence was found in a girl aged 2-10 years in good health and CMV-seronegative. Here the chain combines TRBV11-1 and TRBJ2-5; the D gene is perhaps TRBD2, from 6 matching bases. The CDR3 region reads CASSLGGLQETQYF. Read as DNA, the sequence is TGTGCCAGCAGCTTGGGGGGACTCCAAGAGACCCAGTACTTC.